This entry is about one TCR beta chain. Its target is unknown. The entry originates in a study of shared clonotypes between healthy human individuals. Notes on the study in general: Blood was the only sampled material, and tissue repertoires likely differ.

At the deep level, the assay was run. Ten immunoSEQ deep assay plates served to sequence unsorted PBMC DNA. Clones were read by immunoSEQ multiplex PCR, and TCRdb kept only the in-frame ones, dropping some. Altogether about 510,000 clones are present, 79% being singletons, with the ten largest covering about an eighth. The source material was PBMCs. The sequence derives from a woman in her 40s in good health. Some clones in this sample may be carry-over from other donors' samples.

In DNA form, the CDR3 reads TGTGCCAGCAGCTTACCCCCGGGCCGGGCCGACGAAAAACTGTTTTTT. This gives the protein CASSLPPGRADEKLFF. The chain combines TRBV11-2 with TRBJ1-4; D gene unclear. The V end lost 2 bases, the J end lost 8 bases, and 18 bases lay between the germline ends. This CDR3 contains 16 residues. The germline V gene encodes CDR1 SGHAT and CDR2 FQNNGV.